This TCR beta chain was sequenced during a study of esophageal squamous cell carcinoma under preoperative chemotherapy. This clonotype showed up many times. The junction departs from the called germline gene at one end, perhaps through a read error. One entry per CDR3 protein, called by TCRdb with MiXCR from the PCR reads. The profile shows 16,000 or so distinct CDR3 sequences, 60% of them singletons. The time point here: before preoperative PTX-NDP chemotherapy. Collection took place from a patient given preoperative chemotherapy. This clonotype originated in a human donor with esophageal squamous cell carcinoma. The donor label of this sample is uncertain.

This CDR3 reads CASSLAQGSIQYF. In DNA form, the CDR3 reads TGTGCTAGCAGCTTAGCACAGGGGAGCATTCAGTACTTC. The chain joins TRBV7-7 to TRBJ2-4, with 7 bases aligning to TRBD1. The CDR3 extends over 13 amino acids. The germline CDR1 and CDR2 sequences are SSHAT and FNYEAQ (reference sequence). Full variable domain (remainder filled in from reference TRBV7-7 and TRBJ2-4): GAGVSQSPRYKVTKRGQDVTLRCDPISSHATLYWYQQALGQGPEFLTYFNYEAQPDKSGLPSDRFSAERPEGSISTLTIQRTEQRDSAMYRCASSLAQGSIQYFGAGTRLSVL.